A selection of T cell receptor beta chains follows, all from one sample in a study of beta chain features in type 1 diabetes. TCRdb keeps only in-frame clones here, not all; method: immunoSEQ multiplex PCR. The sample lists about 660,000 clones, about an eighth occurring once. The material sequenced was naive CD4+ T cells from blood. The receptors were gathered from a man in his late teens or twenties with type 1 diabetes. The CDR3 runs from the conserved cysteine through the conserved F or W. The D gene is left open where the match is weak. Size is stated for part of the rows, as once, few or many counts, or as a class when the clone is expanded.

d_call: NA; j_call: TRBJ1-2; clone_size: few; v_call: TRBV30; cdr3_aa: CAWSLAGAFKNYGYTF; cdr3_nt: TGTGCCTGGAGTTTGGCAGGAGCCTTTAAAAACTATGGCTACACCTTC
d_call: NA; j_call: TRBJ2-1; clone_size: few; v_call: TRBV2; cdr3_aa: CASSEVYSQGEQFF; cdr3_nt: TGTGCCAGCAGTGAAGTCTATTCACAGGGTGAGCAGTTCTTC
d_call: NA; j_call: TRBJ2-5; clone_size: NA; v_call: TRBV28; cdr3_aa: CASSPRVQETQYF; cdr3_nt: TGTGCCAGCAGTCCCCGGGTCCAAGAGACCCAGTACTTC
d_call: NA; j_call: TRBJ2-7; clone_size: NA; v_call: TRBV19; cdr3_aa: CASSIDMRAGGLPYEQYF; cdr3_nt: TGTGCCAGTAGTATAGATATGCGGGCAGGAGGCCTTCCCTACGAGCAGTACTTC
d_call: TRBD1; j_call: TRBJ1-6; clone_size: once; v_call: TRBV9; cdr3_aa: CASSGKSGGGSSPLHF; cdr3_nt: TGTGCCAGCAGCGGAAAGTCAGGGGGCGGAAGTTCACCCCTCCACTTT
d_call: NA; j_call: TRBJ1-1; clone_size: NA; v_call: TRBV6-5; cdr3_aa: CASSLQAASTEAFF; cdr3_nt: TGTGCCAGCAGTTTACAGGCCGCCAGCACTGAAGCTTTCTTT
d_call: NA; j_call: TRBJ2-5; clone_size: few; v_call: TRBV5-1; cdr3_aa: CASSPGDTVQRETQYF; cdr3_nt: TGCGCCAGCAGCCCGGGGGACACTGTGCAACGAGAGACCCAGTACTTC
d_call: TRBD1; j_call: TRBJ2-4; clone_size: NA; v_call: TRBV30; cdr3_aa: CAWSMTGFQNIQYF; cdr3_nt: TGTGCCTGGAGTATGACAGGGTTCCAAAACATTCAGTACTTC
d_call: TRBD2; j_call: TRBJ2-1; clone_size: few; v_call: TRBV30; cdr3_aa: CAWTSGGPLYNEQFF; cdr3_nt: TGTGCCTGGACCAGCGGGGGGCCACTTTACAATGAGCAGTTCTTC
d_call: NA; j_call: TRBJ2-2; clone_size: few; v_call: TRBV4-3; cdr3_aa: CASSQASGGNTGELFF; cdr3_nt: TGCGCCAGCAGCCAAGCGTCGGGGGGCAACACCGGGGAGCTGTTTTTT
d_call: NA; j_call: TRBJ2-7; clone_size: few; v_call: TRBV6-5; cdr3_aa: CASSYSRLFYEQYF; cdr3_nt: TGTGCCAGCAGTTACTCGAGGCTATTTTACGAGCAGTACTTC
d_call: TRBD1; j_call: TRBJ2-2; clone_size: NA; v_call: TRBV5-1; cdr3_aa: CASRLGQETGELFF; cdr3_nt: TGCGCCAGCAGGTTAGGACAGGAGACCGGGGAGCTGTTTTTT
d_call: NA; j_call: TRBJ1-1; clone_size: NA; v_call: TRBV20-1; cdr3_aa: CSASPSEAFF; cdr3_nt: TGCAGTGCTTCCCCCTCTGAAGCTTTCTTT
d_call: NA; j_call: TRBJ1-5; clone_size: few; v_call: TRBV10-3; cdr3_aa: CAISEKGGDQPQHF; cdr3_nt: TGTGCCATCAGTGAGAAAGGCGGGGATCAGCCCCAGCATTTT
d_call: NA; j_call: TRBJ1-2; clone_size: few; v_call: TRBV30; cdr3_aa: CAWTRLPHGYTF; cdr3_nt: TGTGCCTGGACCAGACTTCCCCATGGCTACACCTTC
d_call: NA; j_call: TRBJ2-4; clone_size: few; v_call: TRBV27; cdr3_aa: CASSLRRAKNIQYF; cdr3_nt: TGTGCCAGCAGCCTAAGGAGGGCCAAAAACATTCAGTACTTC
d_call: TRBD2; j_call: TRBJ2-2; clone_size: few; v_call: TRBV10-3; cdr3_aa: CAISETSGRAAGELFF; cdr3_nt: TGTGCCATCAGTGAGACTAGCGGGAGGGCCGCCGGGGAGCTGTTTTTT
d_call: NA; j_call: TRBJ2-7; clone_size: NA; v_call: TRBV29-1; cdr3_aa: CSVNFSYEQYF; cdr3_nt: TGCAGCGTCAACTTTTCCTACGAGCAGTACTTC
d_call: TRBD1; j_call: TRBJ2-7; clone_size: NA; v_call: TRBV7-9; cdr3_aa: CASSFASGTGSYEQYF; cdr3_nt: TGTGCCAGCAGCTTTGCGTCCGGGACAGGGAGTTACGAGCAGTACTTC
d_call: TRBD2; j_call: TRBJ2-5; clone_size: NA; v_call: TRBV7-2; cdr3_aa: CASSLGPSGGEETQYF; cdr3_nt: TGTGCCAGCAGCTTAGGGCCTAGCGGGGGGGAAGAGACCCAGTACTTC
d_call: TRBD1; j_call: TRBJ1-2; clone_size: few; v_call: TRBV10-3; cdr3_aa: CAISTGTVNYGYTF; cdr3_nt: TGTGCCATCAGTACCGGGACAGTCAACTATGGCTACACCTTC
d_call: NA; j_call: TRBJ2-3; clone_size: few; v_call: TRBV29-1; cdr3_aa: CSARRGAADTQYF; cdr3_nt: TGCAGCGCAAGGAGGGGGGCCGCAGATACGCAGTATTTT
d_call: NA; j_call: TRBJ2-3; clone_size: few; v_call: TRBV6-6; cdr3_aa: CASSYWTQKSDTQYF; cdr3_nt: TGTGCCAGCAGTTACTGGACTCAAAAGTCAGATACGCAGTATTTT
d_call: TRBD1; j_call: TRBJ2-7; clone_size: NA; v_call: TRBV23-1; cdr3_aa: CASSQIPDRENYEQYF; cdr3_nt: TGCGCCAGCAGTCAAATTCCGGACAGGGAAAACTACGAGCAGTACTTC
d_call: NA; j_call: TRBJ2-1; clone_size: NA; v_call: TRBV11-3; cdr3_aa: CASSLEGREYNEQFF; cdr3_nt: TGTGCCAGCAGCTTAGAGGGCAGGGAATACAATGAGCAGTTCTTC